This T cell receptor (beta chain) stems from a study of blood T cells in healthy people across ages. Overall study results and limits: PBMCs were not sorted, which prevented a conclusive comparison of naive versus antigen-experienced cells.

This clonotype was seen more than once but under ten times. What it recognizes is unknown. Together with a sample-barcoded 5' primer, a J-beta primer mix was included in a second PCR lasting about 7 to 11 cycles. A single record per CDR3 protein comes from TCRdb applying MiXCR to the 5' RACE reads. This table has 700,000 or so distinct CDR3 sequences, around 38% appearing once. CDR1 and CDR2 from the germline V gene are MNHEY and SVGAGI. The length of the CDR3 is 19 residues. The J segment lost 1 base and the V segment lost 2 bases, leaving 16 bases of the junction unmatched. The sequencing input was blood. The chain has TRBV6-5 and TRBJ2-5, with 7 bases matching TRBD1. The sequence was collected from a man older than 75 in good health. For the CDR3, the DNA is TGTGCCAGCAGTTACAAGACAGGGATAGGGATAACCTCCCAAGAGACCCAGTACTTC. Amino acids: CASSYKTGIGITSQETQYF.